This T cell receptor (beta chain) was captured by sequencing in a study of shared clonotypes between healthy human individuals. About this clone: Its antigen is unidentified.

Findings and limits, study-wide: Generation probabilities were higher for clonotypes shared across all four sorted-subset donors than for unshared ones. Sampling involved blood alone; tissue repertoires likely differ. A small donor pool kept down the genetic and exposure-history diversity that was represented.

From germline, CDR1 is MNHEY and CDR2 SMNVEV (reference sequence). Trimming pared 7 bases from V and 11 bases from J, leaving 12 bases between. This CDR3 has 11 amino acids. The method was immunoSEQ multiplex PCR; TCRdb's version includes in-frame clones alone and lacks a portion of them. The sample yields almost 700,000 clones, about 92% seen once. As defined, naive CD8 cells were CD45RO-negative and positively selected for CCR7, with terminally differentiated effector memory CD45RA+ cells excluded. Those who donated, Caucasian adults without exception, all lived in Nashville, Tennessee. The TCR sequence derives from a man aged 30 to 45 in good health. Sequences were obtained from naive CD8+ T cells sorted from blood. V and J are TRBV27 and TRBJ2-1; unclear D gene. CDR3 sequence: CASNLSGQQFF. As DNA, the CDR3 is TGTGCCAGCAACTTGTCCGGACAGCAGTTCTTC.